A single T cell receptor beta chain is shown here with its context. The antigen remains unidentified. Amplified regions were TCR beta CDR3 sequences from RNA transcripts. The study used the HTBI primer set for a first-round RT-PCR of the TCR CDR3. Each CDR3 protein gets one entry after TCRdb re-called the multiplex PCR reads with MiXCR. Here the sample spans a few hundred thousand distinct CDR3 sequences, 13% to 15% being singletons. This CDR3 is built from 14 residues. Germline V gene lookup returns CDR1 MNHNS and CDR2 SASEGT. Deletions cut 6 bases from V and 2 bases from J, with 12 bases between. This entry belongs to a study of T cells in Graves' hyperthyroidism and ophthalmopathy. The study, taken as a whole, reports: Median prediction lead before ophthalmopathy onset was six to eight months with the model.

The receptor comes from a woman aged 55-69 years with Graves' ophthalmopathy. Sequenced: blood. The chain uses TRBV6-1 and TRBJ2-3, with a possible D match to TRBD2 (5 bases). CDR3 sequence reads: CASSRGAYTDTQYF. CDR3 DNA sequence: TGTGCCAGCAGCCGGGGAGCATACACAGATACGCAGTATTTT.